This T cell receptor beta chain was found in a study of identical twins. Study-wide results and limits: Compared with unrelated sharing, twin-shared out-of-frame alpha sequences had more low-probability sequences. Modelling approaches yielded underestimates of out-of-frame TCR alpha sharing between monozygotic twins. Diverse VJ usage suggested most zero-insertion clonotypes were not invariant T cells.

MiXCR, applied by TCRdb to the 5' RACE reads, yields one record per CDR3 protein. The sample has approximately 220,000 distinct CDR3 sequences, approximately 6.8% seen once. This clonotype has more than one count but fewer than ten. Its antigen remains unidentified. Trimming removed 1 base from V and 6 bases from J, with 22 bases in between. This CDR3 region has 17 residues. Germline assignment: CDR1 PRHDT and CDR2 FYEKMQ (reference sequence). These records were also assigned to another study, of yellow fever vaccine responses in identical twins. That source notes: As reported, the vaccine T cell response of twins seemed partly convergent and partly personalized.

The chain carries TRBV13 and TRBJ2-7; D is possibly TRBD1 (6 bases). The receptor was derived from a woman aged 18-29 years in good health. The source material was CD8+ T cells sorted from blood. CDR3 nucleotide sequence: TGTGCCAGCAGCTTAGTAGGGTCCGGGACACCTATCTCCGAGCAGTACTTC. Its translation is CASSLVGSGTPISEQYF.